This T cell receptor beta chain was captured in a study of PD-1 blockade in classical Hodgkin lymphoma. All trial patients relapsed after autologous stem cell transplantation. Complete response, partial response or progressive disease was each patient's best response. With V trimmed by 1 base and J by 2 bases, 7 bases remained unmatched. CDR3 size: 17 residues. Germline CDR1 reads SGHAT; CDR2 reads FQNNGV. As concerns this clone: What it recognizes is unknown.

Method: immunoSEQ multiplex PCR; TCRdb's copy keeps in-frame clones and lacks some. This table holds more than 50,000 clones, roughly nine tenths found once. Study-level results: Nivolumab starters within 1 year of ASCT were excluded.

This TCR derives from a human donor with classical Hodgkin lymphoma. The sample consisted of peripheral blood mononuclear cells (PBMCs), taken at baseline. The V gene is TRBV11-2, the J gene TRBJ1-3, with 8 nucleotides matching TRBD1. CDR3 bases: TGTGCCAGCAGCTTAGGCCCGGACAGGGAAACTGGAAACACCATATATTTT. Its protein is CASSLGPDRETGNTIYF.